These 21 T cell receptor beta chains were all obtained from the same sample, sequenced in a study of shared clonotypes between healthy human individuals. Here immunoSEQ multiplex PCR was the method, and the copy in TCRdb shows in-frame clones only, minus some. Seen here are some 1 million clones, roughly 80% observed once, and the top ten hold less than 1.5%. The sequencing sample was made of memory CD4+ T cells sorted from blood. This sample's subset: CD45RA-negative fraction. The receptors come from a man between 18 and 35 years old in good health.

The chain is built from TRBV18 and TRBJ1-1; TRBD1 might be the D (6 bases). The CDR3 runs to 14 residues. Trimming left V 6 bases short and J 2 bases short, with 13 bases between. CDR1 and CDR2 (germline): KGHSH, LQKENI. This CDR3 reads CASSSGVKNTEAFF. For the CDR3, the DNA is TGTGCCAGCTCGTCAGGGGTGAAAAACACTGAAGCTTTCTTT. The whole variable domain, remainder taken from reference TRBV18 and TRBJ1-1, is NAGVMQNPRHLVRRRGQEARLRCSPMKGHSHVYWYRQLPEEGLKFMVYLQKENIIDESGMPKERFSAEFPKEGPSILRIQQVVRGDSAAYFCASSSGVKNTEAFFGQGTRLTVV.

This rearrangement joins TRBV7-2 to TRBJ2-3; D gene unclear. CDR3 length equals 13 residues. From germline, CDR1 is SGHTA and CDR2 FQGNSA. Trimming stripped 4 bases from V and 5 bases from J, with 10 bases between. The CDR3 DNA is TGTGCCAGCAGCTCGAGGAGCGAAGATACGCAGTATTTT. Amino acid sequence: CASSSRSEDTQYF.

V gene TRBV9 combines with J gene TRBJ2-5; D call uncertain. This CDR3 spans 14 amino acids. Trimming removed 0 bases at V and 1 base at J, with 7 bases between. Germline CDR1 is SGDLS and CDR2 is YYNGEE. DNA for the CDR3: TGTGCCAGCAGCGTAGGCGTACTCCAAGAGACCCAGTACTTC. Translated, it gives CASSVGVLQETQYF.

This clone showed up just once. The genes are TRBV5-4 and TRBJ1-4; TRBD1 aligns across 7 bases. The CDR3 has 16 residues. The J segment lost 0 bases and the V segment lost 0 bases, leaving 2 bases of the junction unmatched. The germline gives CDR1 SGHNT, CDR2 YYREEE (reference sequence). The CDR3 sequence is CASSLDRGTTNEKLFF. The CDR3 DNA is TGTGCCAGCAGCTTGGACAGGGGCACAACTAATGAAAAACTGTTTTTT.

V is TRBV2 and J is TRBJ2-3; D gene uncertain. The CDR3 length is 12 residues. Germline-derived CDR1 and CDR2 are SNHLY and FYNNEI. Trimming removed 3 bases from V and 4 bases from J, with 5 bases in between. The CDR3 spells CASSESADTQYF. CDR3 sequence (DNA): TGTGCCAGCAGTGAGAGCGCAGATACGCAGTATTTT.

This rearrangement joins TRBV7-2 to TRBJ2-2; D call uncertain. Germline values: CDR1 SGHTA, CDR2 FQGNSA. Trimming took 4 bases from V and 7 from J, leaving 22 bases between them. CDR3 length: 17 residues. The CDR3 sequence: CASSSAEGPRWGGELFF. The CDR3, as DNA: TGTGCCAGCAGCTCCGCCGAAGGGCCGCGATGGGGCGGGGAGCTGTTTTTT.

V and J are TRBV6-1 and TRBJ2-1; 11 positions match TRBD2. V shed 4 bases and J 4 bases; nucleotides not matched to a gene: 6. The CDR3 spans 16 residues. Germline-derived CDR1 and CDR2 are MNHNS and SASEGT. The CDR3 protein is CASSGARTSGYNEQFF. As DNA, the CDR3 is TGTGCCAGCAGTGGAGCGAGGACTAGCGGGTACAATGAGCAGTTCTTC.

The gene calls are TRBV6-5 and TRBJ2-2; 9 positions match TRBD1. The germline CDR1 and CDR2 sequences are MNHEY and SVGAGI. V dropped 11 bases and J dropped 4; count of bases not matched to a gene: 11. The CDR3 loop spans 15 amino acids. The CDR3 DNA reads TGTGCCGCTTCCCCGCTGGGACAGGGCACCGGGGAGCTGTTTTTT. Translated, it gives CAASPLGQGTGELFF.

The chain is built from TRBV5-1 and TRBJ2-2; 8 positions agree with TRBD2. The V gene end was trimmed by 6 bases and the J gene end by 4 bases; junction bases not matched to a gene: 8. The CDR3 loop spans 15 amino acids. The germline V gene has CDR1 SGHRS and CDR2 YFSETQ. CDR3 region: CASMSGSTATGELFF. The CDR3 DNA follows: TGCGCCAGCATGAGCGGGAGCACGGCCACCGGGGAGCTGTTTTTT.

This chain joins TRBV10-3 and TRBJ1-3, with D possibly being TRBD1 (5 bases). Germline V CDR1 and CDR2: ENHRY, SYGVKD. Trimming removed 4 bases at V and 7 bases at J, with 8 bases between. The CDR3 is made up of 12 amino acids. Written as DNA, the CDR3 is TGTGCCATCAGTGGGGACTCCAACACCATATATTTT. This codes for CAISGDSNTIYF.

This sequence joins TRBV29-1 and TRBJ2-5; D remains ambiguous. The length of the CDR3 is 13 residues. The ends were cut back, 7 bases at V and 2 bases at J, with 14 bases in the middle. Germline CDR1 reads SQVTM; CDR2 reads ANQGSEA. In DNA form, the CDR3 reads TGCAGCGGTGGTTCCTGGGGTCAAGAGACCCAGTACTTC. Protein: CSGGSWGQETQYF.

V gene TRBV19 combines with J gene TRBJ1-5; 9 bases line up with TRBD1. Germline CDR1 LNHDA, CDR2 SQIVND (reference sequence). J gave up 6 bases and V 6 bases, and 6 bases lay outside the gene matches. The CDR3 covers 14 residues. CDR3 coding DNA: TGTGCCAGTAGACAGGGGGCGGCGAGTCAGCCCCAGCATTTT. This sequence encodes CASRQGAASQPQHF. Supplemented by reference TRBV19 and TRBJ1-5, the full variable domain reads DGGITQSPKYLFRKEGQNVTLSCEQNLNHDAMYWYRQDPGQGLRLIYYSQIVNDFQKGDIAEGYSVSREKKESFPLTVTSAQKNPTAFYLCASRQGAASQPQHFGDGTRLSIL.

CDR3: CASSAPGPWSNQPQHF. The CDR3 region has the DNA TGTGCCAGTAGTGCTCCGGGACCGTGGAGCAATCAGCCCCAGCATTTT. The chain links TRBV19 to TRBJ1-5, with D tentatively TRBD1 (5 bases). CDR3 length: 16 amino acids. From germline, CDR1 is LNHDA and CDR2 SQIVND (reference sequence). The V gene lost 5 bases and the J gene lost 1 base, with 15 bases spanning the gap.

This clone appeared a few times. The genes are TRBV19 and TRBJ2-2; 7 positions agree with TRBD1. Germline trimming cut 10 bases from V and 10 bases from J; bases unmatched to any gene: 12. The CDR3 extends over 13 amino acids. Germline CDR1 reads LNHDA; CDR2 reads SQIVND (reference sequence). The chain's CDR3 is CATLPHRGAELFF. CDR3 sequence (DNA): TGTGCCACCCTCCCGCACAGGGGAGCGGAGCTGTTTTTT.

This chain links TRBV7-9 with TRBJ2-1; D is unclear. Deletions cut 4 bases from V and 12 bases from J, with 10 bases between. Germline assignment: CDR1 SEHNR and CDR2 FQNEAQ (reference sequence). There are 11 residues in the CDR3. CDR3 sequence (DNA): TGTGCCAGCAGCTCGGGTTGGGGGCAGTTCTTC. Protein: CASSSGWGQFF.

The V gene is TRBV9, the J gene TRBJ2-1, with a tentative D call TRBD1 (6 bases). The CDR3 has 15 residues. CDR1 and CDR2 (germline): SGDLS, YYNGEE. The V gene lost 0 bases and the J gene lost 5 bases, with 12 bases spanning the gap. The CDR3, as DNA: TGTGCCAGCAGCGTAGGGTGGGGGCAGCACAATGAGCAGTTCTTC. It is translated as CASSVGWGQHNEQFF.

CDR3 sequence reads: CASSSQGAGNIQYF. The CDR3 coding sequence is TGTGCCAGCAGTTCACAGGGGGCCGGAAACATTCAGTACTTC. V usage is TRBV28 and J usage is TRBJ2-4, with 9 bases matching TRBD1. V lost 4 bases to trimming and J lost 6 bases; unmatched junction nucleotides: 4. Germline loops: CDR1 MDHEN, CDR2 SYDVKM. The CDR3 consists of 14 residues.

J is TRBJ1-3 and V is TRBV5-6, with unresolved D. Germline V gene lookup returns CDR1 SGHDT and CDR2 YYEEEE. The CDR3 loop spans 15 amino acids. V lost 4 bases and J 0 bases, leaving 11 bases between the germline ends. The CDR3 sequence: CASSTLGSSGNTIYF. CDR3 nucleotide sequence: TGTGCCAGCAGCACCCTGGGCTCCTCTGGAAACACCATATATTTT.

V and J are TRBV28 and TRBJ1-6; 8 nucleotides align to TRBD1. This CDR3 is 16 amino acids long. Germline-derived CDR1 and CDR2 are MDHEN and SYDVKM. Trimming cost V 6 bases and J 8 bases; bases outside gene matches: 12. In nucleotides, the CDR3 is TGTGCCAGCAGCTCAAACCCCCGGGACAGGTATTCACCCCTCCACTTT. This encodes CASSSNPRDRYSPLHF.

This clone was seen only a few times. The chain employs TRBV4-1 and TRBJ2-5, with D uncertain. V gave up 4 bases and J gave up 4 bases, with 10 bases separating them. The CDR3 is 13 amino acids. Germline values: CDR1 MGHRA, CDR2 YSYEKL. The CDR3 coding sequence is TGCGCCAGCAGCCTAGTGACTCGAGAGACCCAGTACTTC. Translation gives CASSLVTRETQYF.

J is TRBJ2-1 and V is TRBV9; the match to TRBD2 covers 15 bases. This CDR3 has 16 residues. Looked up from germline, CDR1 is SGDLS and CDR2 is YYNGEE. With V trimmed by 1 base and J by 8 bases, 4 bases remained unmatched. The DNA of the CDR3 is TGTGCCAGCAGCGTAAGGACTAGCGGGAGGGGGGATGAGCAGTTCTTC. Amino acids: CASSVRTSGRGDEQFF.